The 21 T cell receptor beta chains given below trace back to one sample, sequenced in a study of blood T cells in healthy people across ages (dated by TCRdb to between 2014 and 2016). Library creation used 5' RACE. The run used an Illumina HiSeq 2500. A second PCR of about 6 to 11 cycles was performed with a sample-barcoded 5' primer and a J-beta primer mix. TCRdb ran its own pipeline on the public reads, namely fastp trimming at Q25 and MiXCR clone calling, and kept in-frame beta chains. Merged by CDR3 protein, the rows form single entries marked with the most common genes and DNA. Here the sample has 780,000 or so distinct CDR3 sequences; about 55% occur a single time. Of the sample, roughly two fifths falls within the top ten clones. The sequencing input was blood. Receptors were obtained from an elderly man in good health.

The rearrangement links TRBV3-1 to TRBJ1-5; the D is unclear. This CDR3 is built from 14 residues. Germline values: CDR1 LGHDT, CDR2 YNNKEL (reference sequence). The V gene lost 4 bases and the J gene lost 6 bases, with 13 bases spanning the gap. CDR3: CASSRSGDSQPQHF. The CDR3 DNA sequence: TGTGCCAGCAGCCGGAGTGGGGATAGTCAGCCCCAGCATTTT.

DNA of the CDR3: TGTGCCAGCAGCATTACAGGGGGCCCCTACAATGAGCAGTTCTTC. Its translation: CASSITGGPYNEQFF. This chain uses TRBV3-1 with TRBJ2-1; 9 bases map to TRBD1. Per germline, CDR1 LGHDT and CDR2 YNNKEL (reference sequence). The CDR3 totals 15 residues. V trimming: 5 bases; J trimming: 2 bases; junction bases outside the gene matches: 4.

This chain uses TRBV28 with TRBJ1-1; 7 bases line up with TRBD1. This CDR3 comprises 15 residues. V dropped 5 bases and J dropped 5; count of bases not matched to a gene: 11. Germline CDR1 reads MDHEN; CDR2 reads SYDVKM. The CDR3 spells CASSPYTGAGTEAFF. The CDR3 bases are TGTGCCAGCAGTCCCTACACAGGGGCGGGAACTGAAGCTTTCTTT.

This chain connects TRBV7-9 to TRBJ1-2; a weak D match, TRBD1 (5 bases). The V end lost 4 bases, the J end lost 8 bases, and 14 bases lay between the germline ends. The CDR3 has 13 amino acids. Germline CDR1 and CDR2: SEHNR and FQNEAQ (reference sequence). The CDR3 spells CASSWPSGTGYTF. The CDR3 bases are TGTGCCAGCAGCTGGCCGTCGGGGACCGGCTACACCTTC.

This clonotype was counted only a few times. V usage is TRBV6-1 and J usage is TRBJ2-7, with 11 bases aligning to TRBD1. The CDR3 covers 14 residues. J gave up 4 bases and V 3 bases, and 2 bases lay outside the gene matches. Looked up from germline, CDR1 is MNHNS and CDR2 is SASEGT. The CDR3 DNA sequence: TGTGCCAGCAGTGACGGGACAGGGGGGTACGAGCAGTACTTC. This encodes CASSDGTGGYEQYF.

There are a few counts of this clonotype. The chain recombines TRBV4-1 with TRBJ1-1; D is ambiguous. CDR1 and CDR2 (germline): MGHRA, YSYEKL. The CDR3 length is 14 residues. V gave up 3 bases and J gave up 4 bases, with 12 bases separating them. CDR3 protein: CASSHAREGTEAFF. CDR3 sequence (DNA): TGCGCCAGCAGCCATGCTCGGGAGGGCACTGAAGCTTTCTTT.

This clonotype was found a few times. The gene calls are TRBV24-1 and TRBJ2-3; D is tentatively TRBD1 or TRBD2 (5 bases each). Germline V gene sequence: CDR1 KGHDR, CDR2 SFDVKD. Trimming shortened V by 4 bases and J by 6 bases, and 13 bases separated the two germline ends. This CDR3 is built from 14 residues. DNA of the CDR3: TGTGCCACCAGTGAGGGGGATTGGGAGGATACGCAGTATTTT. Protein sequence: CATSEGDWEDTQYF.

This chain joins TRBV25-1 and TRBJ1-4, with D unresolved. This CDR3 contains 15 residues. Germline V gene lookup returns CDR1 MGHDK and CDR2 SYGVNS. Trimming pared 3 bases from V and 8 bases from J, leaving 16 bases between. Here the CDR3 DNA reads TGTGCCAGCAGTGACTGGGGAAGTCGCGGGGAAAAACTGTTTTTT. Translating gives CASSDWGSRGEKLFF.

Of note for this clonotype: One end of the junction fails to match germline, which may point to a read error. The V gene is TRBV5-1, the J gene TRBJ2-1; D possibly corresponds to TRBD2 (5 bases). The CDR3 runs to 13 residues. Germline V CDR1 and CDR2: SGHRS, YFSETQ. The CDR3 sequence is CASSDDSIGEQLF. CDR3 nucleotide sequence: TGCGCCAGCAGCGACGACTCCATCGGGGAGCAGTTATTC.

This clonotype was observed a few times. This chain uses TRBV7-6 with TRBJ2-7, with unresolved D. Between the trimmed V and J ends, which lost 4 bases and 5 bases, there was a span of 18 bases. CDR1 is SGHVS and CDR2 is FNYEAQ in the germline V gene. The CDR3 covers 15 residues. The chain's CDR3 is CASSSRTGPRDEQYF. CDR3 DNA: TGTGCCAGCAGCTCTAGGACGGGTCCAAGGGACGAGCAGTACTTC.

There are a few counts of this clonotype. The genes are TRBV2 and TRBJ1-3; unclear D gene. Germline V CDR1 and CDR2: SNHLY, FYNNEI. The V end was cut by 6 bases, the J end by 3 bases, with 6 bases between. The CDR3 is 12 amino acids. As DNA, the CDR3 is TGTGCCAGCAGCTACAATGGAAACACCATATATTTT. It translates to CASSYNGNTIYF. Full variable domain (missing parts from reference TRBV2 and TRBJ1-3): EPEVTQTPSHQVTQMGQEVILRCVPISNHLYFYWYRQILGQKVEFLVSFYNNEISEKSEIFDDQFSVERPDGSNFTLKIRSTKLEDSAMYFCASSYNGNTIYFGEGSWLTVV.

This clonotype has ten or more counts. The DNA of the CDR3 is TGCAGTGCTAGATCGCGGTGGGTTGGTACCGGGGAGCTGTTTTTT. This encodes CSARSRWVGTGELFF. The chain links TRBV20-1 to TRBJ2-2, with D uncertain. This CDR3 is 15 amino acids long. In germline, CDR1 is DFQATT, CDR2 SNEGSKA (reference sequence). V was cut by 2 bases and J by 5 bases, with 15 bases left in between.

The CDR3 reads CASSPGTGRNEQFF. In DNA form, the CDR3 reads TGTGCCAGCAGTCCCGGGACTGGGCGCAATGAGCAGTTCTTC. V is TRBV7-2 and J is TRBJ2-1; D might be TRBD2 (6 bases). CDR3 length equals 14 residues. V shed 6 bases and J shed 6 bases, with 15 bases lying between them. Germline V lookup: CDR1 SGHTA, CDR2 FQGNSA.

This clonotype turned up a few times. The V and J genes are TRBV2 and TRBJ2-7, with D uncertain. The germline CDR1 and CDR2 sequences are SNHLY and FYNNEI. This CDR3 has 11 amino acids. Trimming stripped 6 bases from V and 10 bases from J, with 13 bases between. The chain's CDR3 is CASRIVMEQYF. CDR3 bases: TGTGCCAGCAGGATTGTCATGGAACAGTACTTC.

This clonotype showed up just a few times. CDR3 coding DNA: TGTGCCAGCAGTCCGGCAGAGACCCAGTACTTC. This translates into CASSPAETQYF. This chain uses TRBV6-6 with TRBJ2-5; unclear D gene. The CDR3 length is 11 residues. Trimming removed 5 bases at V and 4 bases at J, with 5 bases between. Germline loops: CDR1 MNHNY, CDR2 SVGAGI (reference sequence).

The chain is built from TRBV29-1 and TRBJ2-5; 8 bases line up with TRBD2. Per the germline V gene, CDR1 is SQVTM and CDR2 is ANQGSEA. J gave up 5 bases and V 3 bases, and 8 bases lay outside the gene matches. The CDR3 has 14 amino acids. CDR3 DNA: TGCAGCGTTGACGCCGGGAGGGCCGATGAGACCCAGTACTTC. It specifies CSVDAGRADETQYF.

This clonotype was recorded a few times. The chain links TRBV6-5 to TRBJ2-3, with TRBD2 identical over 9 bases. The CDR3 totals 15 residues. Looked up from germline, CDR1 is MNHEY and CDR2 is SVGAGI. V trimming: 6 bases; J trimming: 6 bases; junction bases outside the gene matches: 10. CDR3 loop: CASSRLAAGGDTQYF. As DNA, the CDR3 is TGTGCCAGCAGCCGACTAGCGGCTGGGGGGGATACGCAGTATTTT.

About this clonotype itself: A read error may produce the germline difference seen at one junction end. J is TRBJ2-3 and V is TRBV24-1, with unresolved D. The CDR3 loop spans 12 amino acids. CDR1 and CDR2 (germline): KGHDR, SFDVKD. The CDR3 coding sequence is TGCGCCACCAGTGGGTCAGATGGATACGCGTATTTT. As protein: CATSGSDGYAYF.

This clonotype was seen a few times. The chain employs TRBV4-2 and TRBJ2-7, with 15 bases identical to TRBD2. The J call may be in error: the DNA end matches TRBJ2-5 better. The CDR3 is 18 amino acids. CDR1 is LGHNA, CDR2 YNFKEQ, per germline. The CDR3: CASSQAGLAGGSSKTQYF. The CDR3 bases are TGTGCCAGCAGCCAAGCGGGACTAGCGGGAGGAAGCAGTAAGACCCAGTACTTC.

This clonotype was picked up one time. The junction and the germline gene differ at one end; a read error may be behind it. This rearrangement joins TRBV29-1 to TRBJ1-2; no clear D. This CDR3 spans 13 amino acids. Germline values: CDR1 SQVTM, CDR2 ANQGSEA. This chain's CDR3 is CSISPQMDYGYTF. CDR3 coding DNA: TGCAGCATTTCTCCACAGATGGACTACGGCTACACCTTC.

The V gene is TRBV7-9, the J gene TRBJ2-3, with TRBD1 identical over 8 bases. Germline CDR1 is SEHNR and CDR2 is FQNEAQ (reference sequence). This CDR3 has 15 residues. V shed 2 bases and J 2 bases; nucleotides not matched to a gene: 3. For the CDR3, the DNA is TGTGCCAGCAGCTTACCGACAGGGGCCACAGATACGCAGTATTTT. Translated: CASSLPTGATDTQYF.